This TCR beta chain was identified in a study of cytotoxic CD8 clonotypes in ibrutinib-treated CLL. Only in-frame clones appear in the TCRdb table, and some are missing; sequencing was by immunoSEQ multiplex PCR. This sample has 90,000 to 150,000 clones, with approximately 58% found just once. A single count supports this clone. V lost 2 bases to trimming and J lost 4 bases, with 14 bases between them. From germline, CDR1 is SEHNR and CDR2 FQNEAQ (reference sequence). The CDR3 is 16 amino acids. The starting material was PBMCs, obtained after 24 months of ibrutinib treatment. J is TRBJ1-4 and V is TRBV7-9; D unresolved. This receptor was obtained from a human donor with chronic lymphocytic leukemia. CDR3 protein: CASSLTVAAYNEKLFF. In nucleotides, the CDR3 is TGTGCCAGCAGCTTAACCGTGGCAGCTTATAATGAAAAACTGTTTTTT.